This TCR beta chain was recovered during a study of OX40 agonist ivuxolimab in advanced cancers. About the study: Prior checkpoint blockade (anti-PD-1, anti-PD-L1 or anti-CTLA-4) was permitted; less than 45% had it.

Findings of the study overall: At 0.1 to 3.0 mg/kg, CD4+ and CD8+ blood T cells expanded clonally by week 6.

Produced via immunoSEQ multiplex PCR; TCRdb's table is partial and in-frame only. This repertoire shows more than 20,000 clones, 88% found once; its top ten account for 9.5% to 10%. This CDR3 contains 13 residues. Germline V CDR1 and CDR2: SNHLY, FYNNEI. V was shortened by 5 bases and J by 8 bases, with 15 bases between the two germline ends. This clone appeared a single time. The antigen is not known. Sequenced material: CD4+ or CD8+ T cells sorted from blood, taken in a trial of the OX40 agonist ivuxolimab. The rearrangement uses TRBV2 and TRBJ1-2; D not certain. This receptor was taken from an adult with an advanced solid tumor such as melanoma, head and neck, liver or kidney cancer. The CDR3 nucleotides read TGTGCCAGCAGTTTGGACGCCGGGAGGGGCTACACCTTC. It yields the protein CASSLDAGRGYTF. Together with reference TRBV2 and TRBJ1-2, the CDR3 gives the full variable domain: EPEVTQTPSHQVTQMGQEVILRCVPISNHLYFYWYRQILGQKVEFLVSFYNNEISEKSEIFDDQFSVERPDGSNFTLKIRSTKLEDSAMYFCASSLDAGRGYTFGSGTRLTVV.